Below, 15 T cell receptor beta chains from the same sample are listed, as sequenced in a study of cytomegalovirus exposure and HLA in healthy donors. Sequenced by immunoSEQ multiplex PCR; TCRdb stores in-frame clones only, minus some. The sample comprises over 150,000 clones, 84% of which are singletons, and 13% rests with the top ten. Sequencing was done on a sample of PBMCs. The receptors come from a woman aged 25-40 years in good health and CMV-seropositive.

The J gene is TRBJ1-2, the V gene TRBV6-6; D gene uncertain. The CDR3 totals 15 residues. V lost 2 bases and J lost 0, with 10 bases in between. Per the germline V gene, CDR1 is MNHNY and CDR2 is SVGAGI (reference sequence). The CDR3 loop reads CASSYPLVANYGYTF. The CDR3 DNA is TGTGCCAGCAGTTACCCACTGGTAGCTAACTATGGCTACACCTTC.

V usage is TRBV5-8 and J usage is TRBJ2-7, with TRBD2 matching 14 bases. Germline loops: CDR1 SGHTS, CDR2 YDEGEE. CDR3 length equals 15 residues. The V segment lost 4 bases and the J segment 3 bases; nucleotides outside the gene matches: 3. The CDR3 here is CASSHGTSGSYEQYF. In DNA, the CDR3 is TGTGCCAGCAGCCATGGGACTAGCGGGAGCTACGAGCAGTACTTC. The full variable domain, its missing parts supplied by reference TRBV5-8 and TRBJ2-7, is EAGVTQSPTHLIKTRGQQATLRCSPISGHTSVYWYQQALGLGLQFLLWYDEGEERNRGNFPPRFSGRQFPNYSSELNVNALELEDSALYLCASSHGTSGSYEQYFGPGTRLTVT.

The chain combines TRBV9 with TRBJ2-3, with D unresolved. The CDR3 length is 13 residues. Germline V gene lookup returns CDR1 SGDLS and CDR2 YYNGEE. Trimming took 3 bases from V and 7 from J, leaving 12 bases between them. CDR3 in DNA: TGTGCCAGCAGCGAGAGCCCATCTTATACGCAGTATTTT. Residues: CASSESPSYTQYF.

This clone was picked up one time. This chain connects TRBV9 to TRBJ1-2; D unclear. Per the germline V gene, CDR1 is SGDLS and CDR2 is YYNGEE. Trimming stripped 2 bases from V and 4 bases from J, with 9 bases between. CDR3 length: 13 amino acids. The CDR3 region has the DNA TGTGCCAGCAGCGTTGACACCAGCTATGGCTACACCTTC. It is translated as CASSVDTSYGYTF.

CDR3 DNA: TGTGCCGCCCGACAGACGCCCTACGAGCAGTACTTC. Translated, it gives CAARQTPYEQYF. The V call is TRBV28, the J call TRBJ2-7, with a possible D match to TRBD1 (5 bases). Per the germline V gene, CDR1 is MDHEN and CDR2 is SYDVKM. The V and J ends lost 11 bases and 2 bases respectively, with 13 bases between them. The CDR3 runs to 12 residues.

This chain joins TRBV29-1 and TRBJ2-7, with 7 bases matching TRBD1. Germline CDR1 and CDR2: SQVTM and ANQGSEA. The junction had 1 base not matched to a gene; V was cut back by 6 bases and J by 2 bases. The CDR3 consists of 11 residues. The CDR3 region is CSVGQTYEQYF. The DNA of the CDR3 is TGCAGCGTGGGACAGACCTACGAGCAGTACTTC.

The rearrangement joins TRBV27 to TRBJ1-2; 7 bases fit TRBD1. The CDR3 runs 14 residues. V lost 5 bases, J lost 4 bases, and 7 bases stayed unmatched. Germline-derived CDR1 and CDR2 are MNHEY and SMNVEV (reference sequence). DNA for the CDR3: TGTGCCAGCAGTCTCCGGACAGGACTCTATGGCTACACCTTC. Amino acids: CASSLRTGLYGYTF.

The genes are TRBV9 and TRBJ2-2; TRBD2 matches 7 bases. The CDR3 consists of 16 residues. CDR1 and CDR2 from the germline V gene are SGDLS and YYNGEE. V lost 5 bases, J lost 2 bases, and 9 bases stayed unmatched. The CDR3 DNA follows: TGTGCCAGCAGGATTGGACTAGACTTAAACACCGGGGAGCTGTTTTTT. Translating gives CASRIGLDLNTGELFF.

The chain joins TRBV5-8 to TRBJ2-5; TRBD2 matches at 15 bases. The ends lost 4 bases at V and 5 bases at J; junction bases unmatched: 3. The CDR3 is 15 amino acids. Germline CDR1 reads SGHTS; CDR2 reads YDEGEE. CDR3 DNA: TGTGCCAGCAGCCCCGGGACTAGCGGGAGGGAGACCCAGTACTTC. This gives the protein CASSPGTSGRETQYF.

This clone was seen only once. CDR3 DNA: TGTGCCACCAGCAGGACAGGGTCGGCGGGCGAGCAGTACTTC. Protein product: CATSRTGSAGEQYF. The J gene is TRBJ2-7, the V gene TRBV15; TRBD1 matches at 7 bases. This CDR3 contains 14 residues. The V segment lost 3 bases and the J segment 6 bases; nucleotides outside the gene matches: 8. Germline V gene lookup returns CDR1 LNHNV and CDR2 YYDKDF (reference sequence).

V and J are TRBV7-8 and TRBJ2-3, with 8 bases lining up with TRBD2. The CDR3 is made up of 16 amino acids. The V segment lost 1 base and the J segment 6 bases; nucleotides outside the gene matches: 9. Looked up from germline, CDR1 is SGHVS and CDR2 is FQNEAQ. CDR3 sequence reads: CASSLGGAGESDTQYF. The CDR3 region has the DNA TGTGCCAGCAGCTTAGGAGGAGCGGGAGAATCCGATACGCAGTATTTT.

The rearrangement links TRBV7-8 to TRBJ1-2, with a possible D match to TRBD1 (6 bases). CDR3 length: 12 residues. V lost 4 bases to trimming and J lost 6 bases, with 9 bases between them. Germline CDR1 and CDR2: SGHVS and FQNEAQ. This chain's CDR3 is CASSWGRHGYTF. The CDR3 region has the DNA TGTGCCAGCAGCTGGGGGCGCCATGGCTACACCTTC. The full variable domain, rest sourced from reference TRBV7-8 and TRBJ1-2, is GAGVSQSPRYKVAKRGQDVALRCDPISGHVSLFWYQQALGQGPEFLTYFQNEAQLDKSGLPSDRFFAERPEGSVSTLKIQRTQQEDSAVYLCASSWGRHGYTFGSGTRLTVV.

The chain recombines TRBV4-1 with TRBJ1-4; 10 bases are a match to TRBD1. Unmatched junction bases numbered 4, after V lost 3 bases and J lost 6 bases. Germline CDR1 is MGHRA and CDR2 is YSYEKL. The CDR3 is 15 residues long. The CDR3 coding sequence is TGCGCCAGCAGCCAGGGGACAGGGGATGATGAAAAACTGTTTTTT. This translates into CASSQGTGDDEKLFF.

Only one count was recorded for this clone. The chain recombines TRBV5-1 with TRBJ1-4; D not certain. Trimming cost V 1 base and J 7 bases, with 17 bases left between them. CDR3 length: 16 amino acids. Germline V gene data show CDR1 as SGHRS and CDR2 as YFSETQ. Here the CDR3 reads CASSLSAGAWGEKLFF. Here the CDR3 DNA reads TGCGCCAGCAGCTTGTCGGCGGGCGCGTGGGGTGAAAAACTGTTTTTT.

CDR3 sequence (DNA): TGTGCCAGCAGCCCGGACTTCACAGATACGCAGTATTTT. Its translation is CASSPDFTDTQYF. V and J are TRBV11-3 and TRBJ2-3; TRBD2 is a possible D gene (5 bases). Per germline, CDR1 SGHNT and CDR2 YENEEA. With 5 bases removed from V and 2 bases from J, the gap between germline ends came to 8 bases. This CDR3 spans 13 amino acids.